This TCR beta chain was documented in a study of Ad26.COV2.S vaccination and SARS-CoV-2 variants. Study overall: Each vaccinee took Ad26.COV2.S intramuscularly, once or twice 56 days apart. Whole-study findings and limits: Substantial post-vaccination breadth of spike-specific CD8+ and CD4+ T cell responses was reported. People given the vaccine had a wider spike-specific TCR breadth than placebo recipients did.

Details on this clone: Its antigen is not identified.

Treatment reported: about 20 received Ad26.COV2.S at low or high dose, single or two shots; about 5 received placebo; per-sample allocation not given. Samples came from day 63 after the first vaccine or placebo injection. At a Boston site, the person donating was an adult of 18-55 years. The CDR3 spans 16 residues. Germline loops: CDR1 KGHDR, CDR2 SFDVKD. V lost 4 bases to trimming and J lost 7 bases; unmatched junction nucleotides: 7. Sequencing used immunoSEQ multiplex PCR; TCRdb keeps in-frame clones, though not all of them. The profile covers 300,000 to 350,000 clones, with 70% to 90% appearing a single time and roughly 10% taken by the ten largest.

The sample consisted of peripheral blood, taken in a trial of Ad26.COV2.S vaccine versus placebo. This clonotype was obtained from a person between 18 and 60 years old who received the Ad26.COV2.S COVID-19 vaccine or a placebo. The chain combines TRBV24-1 with TRBJ2-1; TRBD2 matches 12 bases. CDR3 sequence: CATSDPHGLAGNEQFF. CDR3 nucleotide sequence: TGTGCCACCAGTGACCCTCATGGACTAGCGGGAAATGAGCAGTTCTTC.